This TCR beta chain was sequenced during a study of cytomegalovirus exposure and HLA in healthy donors. The CDR3 contains 14 residues. V dropped 3 bases and J dropped 4 bases, with 11 bases sitting between them. Germline lookup yields CDR1 SGHNT and CDR2 YYREEE (reference sequence). Vbeta (60) and Jbeta (13) primers were used in the PCR. Data came from immunoSEQ multiplex PCR; TCRdb stores just in-frame clones and leaves some out. This table holds over 150,000 clones, 80% found once. The TCR comes from a woman aged 40-49 years in good health and CMV-seropositive. The chain joins TRBV5-4 to TRBJ1-5; possibly TRBD1 for D (5 bases). The source material was PBMCs. Here the CDR3 DNA reads TGTGCCAGCAGCTCGGGGGGAGGGAATCAGCCCCAGCATTTT. Protein: CASSSGGGNQPQHF.